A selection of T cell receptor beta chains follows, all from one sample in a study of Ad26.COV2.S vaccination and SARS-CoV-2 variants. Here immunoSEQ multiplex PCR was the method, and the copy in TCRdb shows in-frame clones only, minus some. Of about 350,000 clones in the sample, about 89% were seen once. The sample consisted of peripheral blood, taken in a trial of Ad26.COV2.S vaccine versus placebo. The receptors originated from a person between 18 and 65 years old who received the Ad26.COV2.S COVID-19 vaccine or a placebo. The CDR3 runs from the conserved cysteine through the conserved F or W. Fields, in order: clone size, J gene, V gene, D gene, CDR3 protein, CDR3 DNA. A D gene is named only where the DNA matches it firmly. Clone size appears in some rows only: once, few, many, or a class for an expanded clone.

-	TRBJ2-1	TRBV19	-	CASSQQGWSYNEQFF	TGTGCCAGTAGTCAACAGGGTTGGTCCTACAATGAGCAGTTCTTC
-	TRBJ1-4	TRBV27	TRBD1	CASSLNRGNNEKLFF	TGTGCCAGCAGTCTGAACAGGGGGAATAATGAAAAACTGTTTTTT
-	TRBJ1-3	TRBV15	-	CATSPGGGIAAIYF	TGTGCCACCAGCCCCGGCGGAGGGATCGCCGCCATATATTTT
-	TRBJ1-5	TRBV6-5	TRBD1	CASSRDSTEGQPQHF	TGTGCCAGCAGTCGGGACAGCACTGAAGGTCAGCCCCAGCATTTT
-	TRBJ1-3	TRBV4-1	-	CASSQLNGPGNTIYF	TGCGCCAGCAGCCAACTCAACGGGCCCGGAAACACCATATATTTT
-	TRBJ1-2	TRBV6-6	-	CASTPDRSYGYTF	TGTGCCAGCACTCCGGACAGATCCTATGGCTACACCTTC
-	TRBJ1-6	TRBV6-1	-	CASSEYRTASPLHF	TGTGCCAGCAGTGAATACAGGACAGCCTCACCCCTCCACTTT
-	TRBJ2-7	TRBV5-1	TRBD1	CASRALQGATYEQYF	TGCGCCAGCAGGGCGTTACAGGGGGCTACCTACGAGCAGTACTTC
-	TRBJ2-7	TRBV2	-	CASSVGLRGSEQYF	TGTGCCAGCAGTGTGGGTCTGAGAGGAAGCGAGCAGTACTTC
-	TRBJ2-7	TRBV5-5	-	CASRRDRDYEQYF	TGTGCCAGCAGACGGGACCGAGACTACGAGCAGTACTTC
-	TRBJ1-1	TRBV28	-	CASGLRLNTEAFF	TGTGCCAGCGGACTTCGGTTGAACACTGAAGCTTTCTTT
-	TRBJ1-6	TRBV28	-	CASSSPLGNSPLHF	TGTGCCAGCAGTTCACCCCTCGGGAATTCACCCCTCCACTTT
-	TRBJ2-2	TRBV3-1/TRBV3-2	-	CASSPEVNTGELFF	TGTGCCAGCAGTCCAGAGGTGAACACCGGGGAGCTGTTTTTT
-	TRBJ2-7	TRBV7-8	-	CASSLALGREQYF	TGTGCCAGCAGCTTAGCGTTAGGACGCGAGCAGTACTTC
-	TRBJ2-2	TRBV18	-	CASSPVRRVGDTGELFF	TGTGCCAGCTCACCAGTCCGTAGGGTTGGGGACACCGGGGAGCTGTTTTTT
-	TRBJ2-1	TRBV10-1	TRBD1	CASRTGGRPRGFF	TGCGCCAGCAGAACAGGGGGTCGGCCGAGAGGGTTCTTC
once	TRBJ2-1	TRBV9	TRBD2	CASSDSGGPYNEQFF	TGTGCCAGCAGCGATAGCGGGGGGCCTTACAATGAGCAGTTCTTC
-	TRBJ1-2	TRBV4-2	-	CASSLTPDSAYGYTF	TGTGCCAGCAGCCTGACCCCGGACAGTGCCTATGGCTACACCTTC
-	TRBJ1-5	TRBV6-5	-	CASSRSGGNQPQHF	TGTGCCAGCTCCCGCAGTGGCGGGAATCAGCCCCAGCATTTT
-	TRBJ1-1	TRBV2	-	CASSEGGLGAFF	TGTGCCAGCAGTGAAGGGGGTCTAGGAGCTTTCTTT
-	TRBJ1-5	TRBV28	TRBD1	CASTSQGAHNQPQHF	TGTGCCAGCACCTCACAGGGGGCCCACAATCAGCCCCAGCATTTT
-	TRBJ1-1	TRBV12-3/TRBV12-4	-	CASSRLREAEAFF	TGTGCCAGCAGTCGGCTTCGGGAGGCTGAAGCTTTCTTT
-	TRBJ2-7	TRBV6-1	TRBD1	CASSDGTAYEQYF	TGTGCCAGCAGTGATGGGACAGCCTACGAGCAGTACTTC
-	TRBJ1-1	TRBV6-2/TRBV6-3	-	CASSRPADRLNTEAFF	TGTGCCAGCAGTCGCCCCGCCGACCGACTGAACACTGAAGCTTTCTTT
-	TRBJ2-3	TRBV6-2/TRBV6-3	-	CASSIRMGGDTQYF	TGTGCCAGCAGTATCAGAATGGGAGGAGATACGCAGTATTTT
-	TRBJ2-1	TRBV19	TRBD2	CASRGLTSGSNEQFF	TGTGCCAGTAGAGGACTAACTAGCGGGAGCAATGAGCAGTTCTTC
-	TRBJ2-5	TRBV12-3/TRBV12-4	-	CASNLLGETQYF	TGTGCCAGCAACCTTTTAGGGGAGACCCAGTACTTC
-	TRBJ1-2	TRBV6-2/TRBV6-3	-	CASSASLARNYGYTF	TGTGCCAGCAGCGCAAGTTTAGCGCGTAACTATGGCTACACCTTC
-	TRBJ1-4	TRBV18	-	CASSPGAANEKLFF	TGTGCCAGCTCACCAGGGGCTGCCAATGAAAAACTGTTTTTT